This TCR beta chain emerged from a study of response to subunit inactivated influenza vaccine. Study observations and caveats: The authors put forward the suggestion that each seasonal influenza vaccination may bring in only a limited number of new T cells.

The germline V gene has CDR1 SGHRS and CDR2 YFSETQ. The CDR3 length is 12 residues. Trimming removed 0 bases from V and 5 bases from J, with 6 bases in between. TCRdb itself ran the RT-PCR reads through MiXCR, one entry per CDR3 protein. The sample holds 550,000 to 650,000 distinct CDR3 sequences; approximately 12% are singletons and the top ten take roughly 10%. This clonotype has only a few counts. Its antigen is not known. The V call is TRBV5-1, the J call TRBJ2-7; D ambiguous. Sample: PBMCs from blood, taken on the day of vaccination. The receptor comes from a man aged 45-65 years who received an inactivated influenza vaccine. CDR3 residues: CASSLVPDEQYF. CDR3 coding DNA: TGCGCCAGCAGCTTGGTACCAGACGAGCAGTACTTC.